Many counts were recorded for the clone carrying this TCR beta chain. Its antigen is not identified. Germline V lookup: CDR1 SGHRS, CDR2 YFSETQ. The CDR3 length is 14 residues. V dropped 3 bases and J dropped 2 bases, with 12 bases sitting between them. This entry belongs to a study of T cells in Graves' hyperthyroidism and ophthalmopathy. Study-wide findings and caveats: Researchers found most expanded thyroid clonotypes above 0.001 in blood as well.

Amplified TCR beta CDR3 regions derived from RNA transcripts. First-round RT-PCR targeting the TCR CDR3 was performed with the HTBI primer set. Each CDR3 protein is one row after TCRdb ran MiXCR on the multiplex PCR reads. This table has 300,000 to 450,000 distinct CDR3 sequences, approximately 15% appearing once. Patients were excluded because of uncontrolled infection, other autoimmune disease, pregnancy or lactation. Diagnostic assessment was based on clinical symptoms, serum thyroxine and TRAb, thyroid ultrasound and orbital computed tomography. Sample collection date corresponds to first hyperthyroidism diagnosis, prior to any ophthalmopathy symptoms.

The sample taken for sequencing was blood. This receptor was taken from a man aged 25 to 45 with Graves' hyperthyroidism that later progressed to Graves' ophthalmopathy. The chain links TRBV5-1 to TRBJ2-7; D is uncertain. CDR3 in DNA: TGCGCCAGCAGCTCCGCGGCAGGCCCCTACGAGCAGTACTTC. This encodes CASSSAAGPYEQYF. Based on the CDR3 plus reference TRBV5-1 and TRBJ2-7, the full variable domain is KAGVTQTPRYLIKTRGQQVTLSCSPISGHRSVSWYQQTPGQGLQFLFEYFSETQRNKGNFPGRFSGRQFSNSRSEMNVSTLELGDSALYLCASSSAAGPYEQYFGPGTRLTVT.